The rows below give T cell receptor beta chains drawn from one sample of a study of shared clonotypes between healthy human individuals. The data were produced by immunoSEQ multiplex PCR, yet TCRdb's version contains in-frame clones alone and is incomplete. The sample holds hundreds of thousands of clones; roughly 95% are singletons and the top ten take around 0.1%. Sequencing was carried out using naive CD8+ T cells sorted from blood. The receptors come from a woman aged 25 to 45 in good health. Both conserved end residues are part of each CDR3. The order of the fields is clone size, CDR3 length, V gene, D gene, J gene, CDR3 DNA, CDR3 protein. D genes are given only for firm matches. The size field is filled for only some rows; it gives once, few, many or a size class.

clone_size: once; cdr3_length: 11; v_call: TRBV18; d_call: .; j_call: TRBJ2-7; cdr3_nt: TGTGCCAGCTCTACAGGGTACGAGCAGTACTTC; cdr3_aa: CASSTGYEQYF
clone_size: .; cdr3_length: 14; v_call: TRBV13; d_call: .; j_call: TRBJ1-1; cdr3_nt: TGTGCCAGCAGCTTAGCCGGGCCGAACACTGAAGCTTTCTTT; cdr3_aa: CASSLAGPNTEAFF
clone_size: once; cdr3_length: 16; v_call: TRBV28; d_call: .; j_call: TRBJ1-2; cdr3_nt: TGTGCCAGCAGTTCCCGCCTTCTAGGACAGCCTTATGGCTACACCTTC; cdr3_aa: CASSSRLLGQPYGYTF
clone_size: few; cdr3_length: 14; v_call: TRBV7-9; d_call: .; j_call: TRBJ2-1; cdr3_nt: TGTGCCAGCAGCTCTGTGACTCCGCGGAATGAGCAGTTCTTC; cdr3_aa: CASSSVTPRNEQFF
clone_size: once; cdr3_length: 13; v_call: TRBV19; d_call: .; j_call: TRBJ1-2; cdr3_nt: TGTGCCAGTCAATGGGGTGCTAACTATGGCTACACCTTC; cdr3_aa: CASQWGANYGYTF
clone_size: .; cdr3_length: 16; v_call: TRBV7-6; d_call: TRBD2; j_call: TRBJ2-7; cdr3_nt: TGTGCCAGCAGCTTAGACGCGGGAGGGAGAGGGTACGAGCAGTACTTC; cdr3_aa: CASSLDAGGRGYEQYF
clone_size: .; cdr3_length: 14; v_call: TRBV6-6; d_call: .; j_call: TRBJ2-7; cdr3_nt: TGTGCCAGCAGTTACTACCAGGGAAGGGGCGAGCAGTACTTC; cdr3_aa: CASSYYQGRGEQYF
clone_size: .; cdr3_length: 16; v_call: TRBV28; d_call: .; j_call: TRBJ1-5; cdr3_nt: TGTGCCAGCGGCTTACGGGGACTAGTACTTGATCAGCCCCAGCATTTT; cdr3_aa: CASGLRGLVLDQPQHF
clone_size: .; cdr3_length: 15; v_call: TRBV2; d_call: .; j_call: TRBJ1-4; cdr3_nt: TGTGCCAGCGTTCTTTCACTCGCCCTGAATGAAAAACTGTTTTTT; cdr3_aa: CASVLSLALNEKLFF
clone_size: .; cdr3_length: 12; v_call: TRBV2; d_call: TRBD1; j_call: TRBJ2-7; cdr3_nt: TGTGCCAGCAGTGGGACAGGGAACGAGCAGTACTTC; cdr3_aa: CASSGTGNEQYF
clone_size: .; cdr3_length: 13; v_call: TRBV11-2; d_call: .; j_call: TRBJ1-5; cdr3_nt: TGTGCCAGCAGCTTAGGGTACAATCAGCCCCAGCATTTT; cdr3_aa: CASSLGYNQPQHF
clone_size: once; cdr3_length: 14; v_call: TRBV5-4; d_call: .; j_call: TRBJ1-5; cdr3_nt: TGTGCCAGCAGCATGAAGGGTAGCAATCAGCCCCAGCATTTT; cdr3_aa: CASSMKGSNQPQHF
clone_size: .; cdr3_length: 16; v_call: TRBV4-1; d_call: TRBD1; j_call: TRBJ2-5; cdr3_nt: TGCGCCAGCAGCCAACGGGACAGGGTTGGCCAGGAGACCCAGTACTTC; cdr3_aa: CASSQRDRVGQETQYF
clone_size: .; cdr3_length: 16; v_call: TRBV2; d_call: .; j_call: TRBJ1-5; cdr3_nt: TGTGCCAGCAGTGAGGCCCGATCGATTTTCAATCAGCCCCAGCATTTT; cdr3_aa: CASSEARSIFNQPQHF
clone_size: .; cdr3_length: 16; v_call: TRBV7-8; d_call: TRBD2; j_call: TRBJ2-7; cdr3_nt: TGTGCCAGCAGACCGGGACTAGCGGGAGATTTCTACGAGCAGTACTTC; cdr3_aa: CASRPGLAGDFYEQYF
clone_size: .; cdr3_length: 15; v_call: TRBV4-1; d_call: .; j_call: TRBJ2-7; cdr3_nt: TGCGCCAGCAGCCAAGAAGGCGGGAACCACTACGAGCAGTACTTC; cdr3_aa: CASSQEGGNHYEQYF
clone_size: .; cdr3_length: 16; v_call: TRBV27; d_call: TRBD1; j_call: TRBJ1-1; cdr3_nt: TGTGCCAGCAGTTTATCGCGGACAGGCATGAACACTGAAGCTTTCTTT; cdr3_aa: CASSLSRTGMNTEAFF
clone_size: .; cdr3_length: 15; v_call: TRBV28; d_call: .; j_call: TRBJ2-7; cdr3_nt: TGTGCCAGCAGTTTATTGGGCGTATCTCTATACGAGCAGTACTTC; cdr3_aa: CASSLLGVSLYEQYF
clone_size: .; cdr3_length: 14; v_call: TRBV23-1; d_call: .; j_call: TRBJ2-7; cdr3_nt: TGCGCCAGCAGTAAGACAGAAATCTCCTACGAGCAGTACTTC; cdr3_aa: CASSKTEISYEQYF
clone_size: .; cdr3_length: 12; v_call: TRBV29-1; d_call: .; j_call: TRBJ2-1; cdr3_nt: TGCAGCGTTGTGCGAAGGGGCTATGAGCAGTTCTTC; cdr3_aa: CSVVRRGYEQFF
clone_size: .; cdr3_length: 14; v_call: TRBV7-9; d_call: .; j_call: TRBJ2-7; cdr3_nt: TGTGCCAGCAGCTTAAGCGGGACAGCCTACGAGCAGTACTTC; cdr3_aa: CASSLSGTAYEQYF
clone_size: .; cdr3_length: 14; v_call: TRBV6-1; d_call: .; j_call: TRBJ1-5; cdr3_nt: TGTGCCAGCAGTGAAGTTGGGAGCAATCAGCCCCAGCATTTT; cdr3_aa: CASSEVGSNQPQHF
clone_size: .; cdr3_length: 15; v_call: TRBV29-1; d_call: .; j_call: TRBJ2-1; cdr3_nt: TGCAGCGTTGCGGGTGGACGGGGAAAATACAATGAGCAGTTCTTC; cdr3_aa: CSVAGGRGKYNEQFF
clone_size: .; cdr3_length: 15; v_call: TRBV28; d_call: TRBD2; j_call: TRBJ2-7; cdr3_nt: TGTGCCAGCAGTATACCTCCCGGGAGGCGCCACGAGCAGTACTTC; cdr3_aa: CASSIPPGRRHEQYF
clone_size: .; cdr3_length: 13; v_call: TRBV2; d_call: .; j_call: TRBJ1-1; cdr3_nt: TGTGCCAGACCGAGGGAAAGAGGTCCTGAAGCTTTCTTT; cdr3_aa: CARPRERGPEAFF
clone_size: .; cdr3_length: 14; v_call: TRBV27; d_call: .; j_call: TRBJ1-1; cdr3_nt: TGTGCCAGCAGTTTACGAGGGGCCGGCACTGAAGCTTTCTTT; cdr3_aa: CASSLRGAGTEAFF
clone_size: .; cdr3_length: 12; v_call: TRBV7-8; d_call: .; j_call: TRBJ2-7; cdr3_nt: TGTGCCAGCAGCTTAGTTGTCTACGAGCAGTACTTC; cdr3_aa: CASSLVVYEQYF
clone_size: .; cdr3_length: 17; v_call: TRBV28; d_call: .; j_call: TRBJ1-5; cdr3_nt: TGTGCCAGCACCTTTCGGTACTTAGCTTTGAGCAATCAGCCCCAGCATTTT; cdr3_aa: CASTFRYLALSNQPQHF
clone_size: .; cdr3_length: 17; v_call: TRBV5-1; d_call: TRBD1; j_call: TRBJ2-7; cdr3_nt: TGCGCCAGCAGCTTGGGATGGGAAACAGGGGGCTTGGACGAGCAGTACTTC; cdr3_aa: CASSLGWETGGLDEQYF
clone_size: .; cdr3_length: 15; v_call: TRBV30; d_call: TRBD2; j_call: TRBJ2-1; cdr3_nt: TGTGCCTGGAGTCCAATAGCGGGACCATACAATGAGCAGTTCTTC; cdr3_aa: CAWSPIAGPYNEQFF
clone_size: once; cdr3_length: 16; v_call: TRBV6-5; d_call: .; j_call: TRBJ1-1; cdr3_nt: TGTGCCAGCAGTTACTCGAGGCAGGGCCCCGACACTGAAGCTTTCTTT; cdr3_aa: CASSYSRQGPDTEAFF
clone_size: once; cdr3_length: 18; v_call: TRBV10-3; d_call: TRBD2; j_call: TRBJ2-7; cdr3_nt: TGTGCCATCAGTGAGCAGACTAGCGGGGGAGGACTAGGTTACGAGCAGTACTTC; cdr3_aa: CAISEQTSGGGLGYEQYF
clone_size: .; cdr3_length: 10; v_call: TRBV5-8; d_call: .; j_call: TRBJ2-7; cdr3_nt: TGTGCCAGCAGCTTCTACGAGCAGTACTTC; cdr3_aa: CASSFYEQYF
clone_size: few; cdr3_length: 14; v_call: TRBV30; d_call: .; j_call: TRBJ1-4; cdr3_nt: TGTGCCTGGAGAAACAAGGACCGTAATGAAAAACTGTTTTTT; cdr3_aa: CAWRNKDRNEKLFF
clone_size: .; cdr3_length: 15; v_call: TRBV28; d_call: TRBD1; j_call: TRBJ1-5; cdr3_nt: TGTGCCAGCAGCCGAGACAGGGGCGGCAATCAGCCCCAGCATTTT; cdr3_aa: CASSRDRGGNQPQHF
clone_size: .; cdr3_length: 12; v_call: TRBV6-1; d_call: .; j_call: TRBJ2-7; cdr3_nt: TGTGCCAGCAACCGGGACGCCTACGAGCAGTACTTC; cdr3_aa: CASNRDAYEQYF
clone_size: once; cdr3_length: 14; v_call: TRBV14; d_call: .; j_call: TRBJ2-7; cdr3_nt: TGTGCCAGCAGCCAACAGGGAAATGCCTACGAGCAGTACTTC; cdr3_aa: CASSQQGNAYEQYF
clone_size: .; cdr3_length: 15; v_call: TRBV19; d_call: TRBD2; j_call: TRBJ2-7; cdr3_nt: TGTGCCAGTAGCCCGGGGGAGGGGACCTCCTACGAGCAGTACTTC; cdr3_aa: CASSPGEGTSYEQYF
clone_size: .; cdr3_length: 13; v_call: TRBV5-3; d_call: .; j_call: TRBJ2-7; cdr3_nt: TGTGCCAGAAGTAGGCTCACCCTCTACGAGCAGTACTTC; cdr3_aa: CARSRLTLYEQYF
clone_size: .; cdr3_length: 19; v_call: TRBV2; d_call: .; j_call: TRBJ2-1; cdr3_nt: TGTGCCAGCAGTGTCGAGACAGGAGCAGCGGGAAGCTCCTACAATGAGCAGTTCTTC; cdr3_aa: CASSVETGAAGSSYNEQFF
clone_size: .; cdr3_length: 15; v_call: TRBV15; d_call: .; j_call: TRBJ2-1; cdr3_nt: TGTGCCACCAGCAGAGATTCCCCAGCGGCCGATGAGCAGTTCTTC; cdr3_aa: CATSRDSPAADEQFF
clone_size: .; cdr3_length: 15; v_call: TRBV6-5; d_call: .; j_call: TRBJ1-5; cdr3_nt: TGTGCCAGCAGTTCCCAGGGACGGCCGAATCAGCCCCAGCATTTT; cdr3_aa: CASSSQGRPNQPQHF
clone_size: .; cdr3_length: 13; v_call: TRBV13; d_call: TRBD1; j_call: TRBJ2-4; cdr3_nt: TGTGCCAGCAGCCGGACAGGGATTGACATTCAGTACTTC; cdr3_aa: CASSRTGIDIQYF
clone_size: .; cdr3_length: 11; v_call: TRBV29-1; d_call: .; j_call: TRBJ1-4; cdr3_nt: TGCAGCGCGGGGACTAATGAGGGGGAACTCTTT; cdr3_aa: CSAGTNEGELF
clone_size: .; cdr3_length: 14; v_call: TRBV4-2; d_call: .; j_call: TRBJ2-1; cdr3_nt: TGTGCCAGCAGTGAAACATCCTCCTACAATGAGCAGTTCTTC; cdr3_aa: CASSETSSYNEQFF
clone_size: .; cdr3_length: 14; v_call: TRBV28; d_call: .; j_call: TRBJ2-2; cdr3_nt: TGTGCCAGCAGTTTAACAGGGTGGGCCGGGGAGCTGTTTTTT; cdr3_aa: CASSLTGWAGELFF